The clone carrying this T cell receptor (beta chain) has only a few counts. Looked up from germline, CDR1 is KGHSH and CDR2 is LQKENI. CDR3 length: 14 amino acids. V lost 5 bases and J lost 3; bases outside the gene matches: 5. These data come from a study of cytomegalovirus exposure and HLA in healthy donors. The donors (healthy individuals) were bone marrow donors. This PCR relied on a set of 60 Vbeta primers and 13 Jbeta primers. This table comes from immunoSEQ multiplex PCR, and its TCRdb copy is limited to in-frame clones, with some not included. This table has roughly 140,000 clones, around three fifths appearing once.

The rearrangement uses TRBV18 and TRBJ2-3; the match to TRBD2 covers 7 bases. The receptor was derived from a woman aged 25 to 39 in good health and CMV-seropositive. The sample consisted of PBMCs. CDR3 DNA: TGTGCCAGCTCAATTAGCGGGTTTACAGATACGCAGTATTTT. This translates into CASSISGFTDTQYF.